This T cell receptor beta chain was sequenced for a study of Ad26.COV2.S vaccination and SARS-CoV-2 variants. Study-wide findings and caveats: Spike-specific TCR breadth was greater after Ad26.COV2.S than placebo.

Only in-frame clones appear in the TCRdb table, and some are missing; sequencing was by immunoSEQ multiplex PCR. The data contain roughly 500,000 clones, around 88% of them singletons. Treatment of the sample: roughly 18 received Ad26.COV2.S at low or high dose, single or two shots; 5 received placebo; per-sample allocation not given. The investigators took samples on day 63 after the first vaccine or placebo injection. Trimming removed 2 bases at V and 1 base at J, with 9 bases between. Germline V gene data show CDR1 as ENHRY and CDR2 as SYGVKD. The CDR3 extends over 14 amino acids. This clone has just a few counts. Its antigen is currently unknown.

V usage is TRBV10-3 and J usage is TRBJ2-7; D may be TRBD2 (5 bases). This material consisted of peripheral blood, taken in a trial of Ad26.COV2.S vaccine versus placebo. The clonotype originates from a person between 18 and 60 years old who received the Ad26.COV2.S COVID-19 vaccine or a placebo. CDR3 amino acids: CAISEGSGSYEQYF. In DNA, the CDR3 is TGTGCCATCAGTGAGGGTTCGGGATCCTACGAGCAGTACTTC.